This T cell receptor beta chain was sequenced during a study of blood T cell repertoires in COVID-19. Study at large: T cells, B-cell-depleted T cells, or PBMCs supplied cDNA or gDNA.

V trimming: 7 bases; J trimming: 1 base; junction bases outside the gene matches: 9. The CDR3 is made up of 14 amino acids. Germline assignment: CDR1 GTSNPN and CDR2 SVGIG (reference sequence). The method was immunoSEQ multiplex PCR; TCRdb's version includes in-frame clones alone and lacks a portion of them. The sample carries 400,000 or so clones, about 88% recorded once. Many counts were recorded for this clone. Input material: peripheral blood. The V and J genes are TRBV30 and TRBJ1-1; 7 nucleotides line up with TRBD1. The source is a human donor in a cohort sampled during active COVID-19. The DNA of the CDR3 is TGTGCCTCGAGACTGGGACAGTCGAACACTGAAGCTTTCTTT. Its protein product is CASRLGQSNTEAFF.